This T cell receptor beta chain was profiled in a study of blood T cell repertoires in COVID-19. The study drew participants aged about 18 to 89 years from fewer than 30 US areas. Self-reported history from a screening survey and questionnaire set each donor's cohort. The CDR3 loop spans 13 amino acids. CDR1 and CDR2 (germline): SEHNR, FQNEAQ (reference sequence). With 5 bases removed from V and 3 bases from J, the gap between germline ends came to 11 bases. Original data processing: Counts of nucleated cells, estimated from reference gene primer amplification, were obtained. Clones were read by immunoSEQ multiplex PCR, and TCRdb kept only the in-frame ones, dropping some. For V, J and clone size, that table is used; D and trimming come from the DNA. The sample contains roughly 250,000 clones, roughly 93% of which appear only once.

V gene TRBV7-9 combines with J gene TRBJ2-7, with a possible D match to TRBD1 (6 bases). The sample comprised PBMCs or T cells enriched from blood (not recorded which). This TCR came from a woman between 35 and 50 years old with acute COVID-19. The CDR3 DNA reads TGTGCCAGCAGCATGACAGGAGACTACGAGCAGTACTTC. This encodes CASSMTGDYEQYF.